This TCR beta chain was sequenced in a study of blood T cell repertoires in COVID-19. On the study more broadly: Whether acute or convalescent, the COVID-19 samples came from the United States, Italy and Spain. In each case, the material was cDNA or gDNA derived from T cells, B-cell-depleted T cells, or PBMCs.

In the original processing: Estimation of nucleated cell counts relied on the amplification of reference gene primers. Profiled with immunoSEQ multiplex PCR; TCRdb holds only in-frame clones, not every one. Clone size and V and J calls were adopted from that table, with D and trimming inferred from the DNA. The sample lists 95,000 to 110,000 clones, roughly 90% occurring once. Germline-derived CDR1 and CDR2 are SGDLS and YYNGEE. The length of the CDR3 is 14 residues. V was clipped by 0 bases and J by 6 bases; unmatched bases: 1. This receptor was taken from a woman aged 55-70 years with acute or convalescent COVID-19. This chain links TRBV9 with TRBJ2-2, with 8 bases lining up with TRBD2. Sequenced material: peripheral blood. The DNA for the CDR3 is TGTGCCAGCAGCGTAGCGGGAGGGCCCGGGGAGCTGTTTTTT. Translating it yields CASSVAGGPGELFF.